This is a list of T cell receptor beta chains from one sample in a study of blood T cell repertoires in COVID-19. The repertoire was sequenced with immunoSEQ multiplex PCR; TCRdb's copy has only in-frame clones and lacks some. The sample lists tens of thousands of clones, more than 85% occurring once. Sample: peripheral blood. The receptor set was obtained from a man aged 45 to 65 with acute or convalescent COVID-19. The CDR3 runs from the conserved cysteine through the conserved F or W. D genes are given only for firm matches. Rows give clone size only sometimes, using once, few, many, or a class for an expanded clone.

-	TRBV18	TRBJ1-1	TRBD1	CASSTSLTGVNTEAFF	TGTGCCAGCTCGACCAGCCTCACAGGGGTGAACACTGAAGCTTTCTTT
-	TRBV19	TRBJ2-5	TRBD1	CATSPARDRGRETQYF	TGTGCCACCTCACCGGCACGGGACAGGGGTAGGGAGACCCAGTACTTC
-	TRBV3-1/TRBV3-2	TRBJ1-1	TRBD1	CASSQKDRLTFLGTEAFF	TGTGCCAGCAGCCAAAAGGACAGGCTCACATTCCTGGGGACTGAAGCTTTCTTT
-	TRBV4-2	TRBJ1-1	TRBD1	CASSQEGQGSPGMAEAFF	TGTGCCAGCAGCCAAGAGGGACAGGGATCCCCGGGAATGGCTGAAGCTTTCTTT
-	TRBV6-6	TRBJ2-7	TRBD1	CASRRRQGAGYEQYF	TGTGCCAGCAGACGACGACAGGGGGCAGGGTACGAGCAGTACTTC
-	TRBV7-6	TRBJ2-1	TRBD1	CASSLELGDSYYNEQFF	TGTGCCAGCAGCTTAGAGTTGGGGGACAGCTACTACAATGAGCAGTTCTTC
-	TRBV3-1/TRBV3-2	TRBJ2-2	-	CASSQVSTGELFF	TGTGCCAGCAGCCAAGTTTCTACCGGGGAGCTGTTTTTT
-	TRBV18	TRBJ1-1	-	CASSPRVGGAEAFF	TGTGCCAGCTCACCACGCGTCGGGGGGGCTGAAGCTTTCTTT
-	TRBV18	TRBJ1-5	-	CASSLIAEKLEPQHF	TGTGCCAGCTCACTAATCGCCGAGAAACTCGAGCCCCAGCATTTT
-	TRBV6-5	TRBJ2-1	TRBD2	CASTLSGDANEQFF	TGTGCCAGCACCCTTAGCGGGGACGCGAATGAGCAGTTCTTC
few	TRBV10-3	TRBJ2-7	TRBD2	CAISSTSGYEQYF	TGTGCCATCAGTTCGACTAGCGGGTACGAGCAGTACTTC
-	TRBV6-9	TRBJ2-1	TRBD2	CASSPPSGGANEQFF	TGTGCCAGCAGTCCGCCTAGCGGGGGGGCTAATGAGCAGTTCTTC
-	TRBV6-5	TRBJ1-2	-	CASSYRGAGYGYTF	TGTGCCAGCAGTTACCGCGGGGCTGGCTATGGCTACACCTTC
-	TRBV6-5	TRBJ1-6	TRBD1	CASSPRDRSNSPLHF	TGTGCCAGCAGCCCGCGGGACAGGTCCAATTCACCCCTCCACTTT
-	TRBV7-6	TRBJ2-4	TRBD2	CASSLERDLAKNIQYF	TGTGCCAGCAGCTTAGAGCGGGACCTAGCCAAAAACATTCAGTACTTC
-	TRBV20-1	TRBJ2-2	-	CSASFGGNTGELFF	TGCAGTGCTAGTTTCGGCGGTAACACCGGGGAGCTGTTTTTT
-	TRBV2	TRBJ2-7	-	CASSVVEQYF	TGTGCCAGCAGTGTAGTCGAGCAGTACTTC
-	TRBV30	TRBJ2-1	-	CAWSSGNEQFF	TGTGCCTGGAGTTCGGGTAATGAGCAGTTCTTC
-	TRBV12-3/TRBV12-4	TRBJ1-3	TRBD1	CASSFGGQGVDF	TGTGCCAGCAGTTTTGGGGGACAGGGGGTTGATTTT
-	TRBV2	TRBJ2-2	TRBD1	CASRGTVNTGELFF	TGTGCCAGCAGAGGGACAGTGAACACCGGGGAGCTGTTTTTT
-	TRBV5-1	TRBJ1-1	TRBD1	CASSWRDRGNTEAFF	TGCGCCAGCAGCTGGAGGGACAGGGGGAACACTGAAGCTTTCTTT
-	TRBV5-4	TRBJ1-2	-	CASSPTPQVRYGYTF	TGTGCCAGCAGCCCCACCCCACAGGTGCGATATGGCTACACCTTC
-	TRBV9	TRBJ2-7	-	CASSVAPEAYEQYF	TGTGCCAGCAGCGTAGCCCCAGAAGCCTACGAGCAGTACTTC
once	TRBV4-1	TRBJ2-1	-	CASSQDLVPRYNEQFF	TGCGCCAGCAGCCAAGACTTGGTACCGCGGTACAATGAGCAGTTCTTC
-	TRBV11-3	TRBJ2-5	TRBD1	CASSRTGGIGQETQYF	TGTGCCAGCAGTAGGACAGGGGGGATCGGACAAGAGACCCAGTACTTC